This T cell receptor beta chain was profiled in a study of OX40 agonist ivuxolimab in advanced cancers. General study points: Expanded peripheral T cells had an undetermined antigen specificity.

Germline V lookup: CDR1 SGHTA, CDR2 FQGNSA. The CDR3 is made up of 15 amino acids. V was clipped by 6 bases and J by 0 bases; unmatched bases: 5. As to this clone: Its antigen is unknown.

TCRdb's copy holds only in-frame clones and misses some; the assay was immunoSEQ multiplex PCR. The sample lists some 90,000 clones, about 90% occurring once. The specimen comprised CD4+ or CD8+ T cells sorted from blood, sampled in a trial of the OX40 agonist ivuxolimab. V is TRBV7-2 and J is TRBJ2-3, with TRBD1 matching over 8 bases. The clonotype was recovered from an adult with an advanced solid tumor such as melanoma, head and neck, liver or kidney cancer. This CDR3 reads CASRLDRASTDTQYF. Written as DNA, the CDR3 is TGTGCCAGCAGGTTGGACAGGGCTAGCACAGATACGCAGTATTTT. The complete variable domain, with remaining parts taken from reference TRBV7-2 and TRBJ2-3, reads GAGVSQSPSNKVTEKGKDVELRCDPISGHTALYWYRQSLGQGLEFLIYFQGNSAPDKSGLPSDRFSAERTGGSVSTLTIQRTQQEDSAVYLCASRLDRASTDTQYFGPGTRLTVL.